The following is a T cell receptor beta chain sequence with its context. The antigen remains unidentified. Coverage ceases 3 residues before the CDR3 finishes, and the germline J gene fills in the end. Method: immunoSEQ multiplex PCR; TCRdb's copy keeps in-frame clones and lacks some. The record lists about 32,000 clones, of which the ten most abundant hold approximately 6.3%. CDR1 is SGHTA and CDR2 is FQGNSA in the germline V gene. The CDR3 runs 15 residues. V trimming: 0 bases; J trimming: 3 bases; junction bases outside the gene matches: 2. The record originates from a study of T cells in women clearing cervical HPV infection. Study in general: Case blood was drawn when the lesion was first found; control blood after infection became undetectable. Overall study results and limits: CIN3+ cases had significantly higher TCR repertoire richness than controls, but evenness did not differ.

Input material: blood buffy coat. The chain recombines TRBV7-2 with TRBJ2-7; 10 nucleotides align to TRBD2. The TCR sequence derives from a woman aged 18 to 69 with a cervical HPV16 infection that either progressed to CIN3+ or cleared (not recorded which). Incomplete CDR3 DNA: TGTGCCAGCAGCTTAGCGAGCGGGGGGGTCTACGAG. Its protein is CASSLASGGVYE. The whole CDR3 protein reads CASSLASGGVYEQYF.